The source of this T cell receptor (beta chain) is a study of PD-1 blockade in classical Hodgkin lymphoma. At the level of the study: Nivolumab dosing for patients was 3 mg/kg, administered intravenously every 2 weeks. Study findings and constraints: At baseline, newly diagnosed patients reportedly showed less TCR diversity than healthy donors.

After removal of 3 bases from V and 6 bases from J, the junction contained 3 bases not matched to a gene. Germline CDR1 is KGHSH and CDR2 is LQKENI. The CDR3 is 14 residues long. Time point: cycle 4 day 1 (C4D1), after about 6 weeks of nivolumab. Relapses following autologous stem cell transplantation were seen in all patients, with brentuximab vedotin exposure varying. Concerning this clone itself: Its antigen is unidentified.

Assay used: immunoSEQ multiplex PCR; TCRdb lists only in-frame clones, some missing. The table shows around 53,000 clones, with about 76% occurring only once. This TCR was sampled from a human donor with classical Hodgkin lymphoma. The specimen was peripheral blood mononuclear cells (PBMCs), collected before the fourth cycle of nivolumab. This chain links TRBV18 with TRBJ1-2; TRBD1 aligns across 11 bases. The CDR3 DNA is TGTGCCAGCTCACCGGACAGGGGGCGCGATGGCTACACCTTC. It is translated as CASSPDRGRDGYTF.